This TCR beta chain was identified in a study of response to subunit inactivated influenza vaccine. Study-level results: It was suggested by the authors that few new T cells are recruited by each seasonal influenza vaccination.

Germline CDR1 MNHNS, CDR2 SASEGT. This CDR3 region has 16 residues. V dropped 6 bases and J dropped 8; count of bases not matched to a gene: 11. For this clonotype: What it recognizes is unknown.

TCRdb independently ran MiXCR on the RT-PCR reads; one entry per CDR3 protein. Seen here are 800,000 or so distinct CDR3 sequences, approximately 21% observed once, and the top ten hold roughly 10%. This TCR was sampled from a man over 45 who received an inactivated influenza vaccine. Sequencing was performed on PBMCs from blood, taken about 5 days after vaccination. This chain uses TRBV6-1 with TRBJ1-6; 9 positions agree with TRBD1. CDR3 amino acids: CASSLTPGQGYSPLHF. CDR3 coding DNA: TGTGCCAGCAGCCTCACGCCGGGACAGGGTTATTCACCCCTCCACTTT.